These T cell receptor beta chains were read from a single sample in a study of technical replicates of blood from several donors. Here immunoSEQ multiplex PCR was the method, and the copy in TCRdb shows in-frame clones only, minus some. The data hold about 100,000 clones, with approximately 95% observed a single time. The sequenced sample consisted of T cells isolated from PBMCs. The receptors derive from a human donor in good health. Each CDR3 is given with its conserved first and last residue. A D gene is named only where the DNA matches it firmly. Not every row has a clone size; where given, it reads once, few, many or a size class.

CDR3 length	V gene	J gene	clone size	D gene	CDR3 DNA	CDR3 protein
16	TRBV30	TRBJ2-4	-	-	TGTGCCTGGAGTGTACAGGGCAGGGTAACCAAAAACATTCAGTACTTC	CAWSVQGRVTKNIQYF
14	TRBV5-5	TRBJ2-7	-	TRBD1	TGTGCCAGCAGCACCGGACAGGGGGCTTATAAGCAGTACTTC	CASSTGQGAYKQYF
13	TRBV18	TRBJ1-2	-	TRBD1	TGTGCCAGCTCCGAGACAGGGTTTCGCGGCTACACCTTC	CASSETGFRGYTF
16	TRBV2	TRBJ2-6	-	TRBD1	TGTGCCAGCAGTGTTGACAGGGGCTCTGGGGCCAACGTCCTGACTTTC	CASSVDRGSGANVLTF
12	TRBV30	TRBJ2-5	-	TRBD2	TGTGCCTACAGCGGGGGCGGGGAGACCCAGTACTTC	CAYSGGGETQYF
16	TRBV5-1	TRBJ2-1	-	-	TGCGCCAGCAGCTTGGGGATCCCAGGGTCCTACAATGAGCAGTTCTTC	CASSLGIPGSYNEQFF
16	TRBV9	TRBJ1-5	-	-	TGTGCCAGCAGCGTAGACTGGTTGGAGGGTGGTCAGCCCCAGCATTTT	CASSVDWLEGGQPQHF
13	TRBV19	TRBJ1-1	-	-	TGTGCCAGTAGTCCACAGGCAAGTCTTGAAGCTTTCTTT	CASSPQASLEAFF
13	TRBV11-1	TRBJ2-5	-	TRBD2	TGTGCCAGCATGGCGCCTAGCGGGGAGACCCAGTACTTC	CASMAPSGETQYF
15	TRBV5-4	TRBJ2-7	-	TRBD1	TGTGCCAGCAGCTCCCGGACAGGGGGCGTATACGAGCAGTACTTC	CASSSRTGGVYEQYF
15	TRBV7-8	TRBJ2-7	-	-	TGTGCCAGCAGCTTAGTCCCGGCGGTGTCCTACGAGCAGTACTTC	CASSLVPAVSYEQYF
15	TRBV5-1	TRBJ2-3	-	-	TGCGCCAGCAGCTTGGGTGACTGGGGCACAGATACGCAGTATTTT	CASSLGDWGTDTQYF
12	TRBV7-9	TRBJ1-5	-	-	TGTGCCAGCAGCTTAGGGGGCCAGCCCCAGCATTTT	CASSLGGQPQHF
15	TRBV9	TRBJ2-1	-	TRBD1	TGTGCCAGCAGCTCTACAGGGGGTACCTACAATGAGCAGTTCTTC	CASSSTGGTYNEQFF
15	TRBV9	TRBJ2-2	once	TRBD2	TGTGCCAGCAGCGTATCAGCGGGGGTCACCGGGGAGCTGTTTTTT	CASSVSAGVTGELFF
14	TRBV9	TRBJ2-1	once	TRBD2	TGTGCCAGCAGCCTTAGCGGGGGATACAATGAGCAGTTCTTC	CASSLSGGYNEQFF
13	TRBV5-1	TRBJ2-7	few	-	TGCGCCAGCAGCATAGCTTTTTCCTACGAGCAGTACTTC	CASSIAFSYEQYF
15	TRBV19	TRBJ1-2	-	TRBD1	TGTGCCAGTAGTTCCGCGGACAGGGGATTCCCTGGCTACACCTTC	CASSSADRGFPGYTF
16	TRBV2	TRBJ2-3	once	TRBD2	TGTGCCAGCAGTGGAGGACTAGCGGGGATCACAGATACGCAGTATTTT	CASSGGLAGITDTQYF
16	TRBV11-2	TRBJ2-1	-	-	TGTGCCAGCAGCTCGATCCGGGACAGTAGCGGCAATGAGCAGTTCTTC	CASSSIRDSSGNEQFF
16	TRBV5-1	TRBJ2-5	-	-	TGCGCCAGCACAGGGGAGTGGGGCGGCCCCCAAGAGACCCAGTACTTC	CASTGEWGGPQETQYF
13	TRBV6-5	TRBJ1-5	-	-	TGTGCCAGCAGGAACCAGCGGAGTCAGCCCCAGCATTTT	CASRNQRSQPQHF
16	TRBV6-1	TRBJ2-7	-	-	TGTGCCAGCAGTGAAGCGCCTTTTTATTCCAGCTACGAGCAGTACTTC	CASSEAPFYSSYEQYF
16	TRBV5-4	TRBJ1-2	-	-	TGTGCCAGCAGCTTGGGGGGCAGGGCGCAAGGATATGGCTACACCTTC	CASSLGGRAQGYGYTF
14	TRBV2	TRBJ2-1	-	-	TGTGCCAGCAGGGAAGCGGAGGTGGGTGATGAGCAGTTCTTC	CASREAEVGDEQFF
14	TRBV7-9	TRBJ2-1	-	-	TGTGCCAGCAGCTTACAAAGGGGCGGGGATGAGCAGTTCTTC	CASSLQRGGDEQFF
12	TRBV5-4	TRBJ2-7	-	-	TGTGCCAGCAGCTTGTCCCCTTACGAGCAGTACTTC	CASSLSPYEQYF
16	TRBV15	TRBJ2-7	-	-	TGTGCCACCAGCAGAGTTGGGCAAACCATCACCTACGAGCAGTACTTC	CATSRVGQTITYEQYF
13	TRBV2	TRBJ2-7	-	TRBD1	TGTGCCAGCACGCAGGGGGCGTCCCGCGAGCAGTACTTC	CASTQGASREQYF
13	TRBV29-1	TRBJ2-5	-	-	TGCAGCGTGGGGGACATCTCACAAGAGACCCAGTACTTC	CSVGDISQETQYF
15	TRBV5-1	TRBJ1-2	-	-	TGCGCCAGCAGCTTGTTGTCGGGGGTAAACTATGGCTACACCTTC	CASSLLSGVNYGYTF
16	TRBV5-1	TRBJ2-3	-	-	TGCGCCAGCAGCTGGGAGAGCGGGCGGGACACAGATACGCAGTATTTT	CASSWESGRDTDTQYF
12	TRBV29-1	TRBJ2-1	once	-	TGCAGCGTTGAAGGCGGGGACAATGAGCAGTTCTTC	CSVEGGDNEQFF
15	TRBV6-1	TRBJ1-4	-	-	TGTGCCAGCAACGAAGGGCAGGGGCGCAGTGAAAAACTGTTTTTT	CASNEGQGRSEKLFF
19	TRBV11-2	TRBJ2-7	-	-	TGTGCCAGCAGCTTAGGTTCCCGCAAAAGGGGGTCCCTCTCCTACGAGCAGTACTTC	CASSLGSRKRGSLSYEQYF
17	TRBV7-9	TRBJ1-4	-	-	TGTGCCAGCAGCCACGGACGGGTGTACAGGGATCGTGAAAAACTGTTTTTT	CASSHGRVYRDREKLFF
12	TRBV6-1	TRBJ1-4	-	TRBD1	TGTGCCAGCACCTGGGACAGGGAAAAACTGTTTTTT	CASTWDREKLFF
15	TRBV5-1	TRBJ2-1	-	TRBD2	TGCGCCAGCAGCTTGGAGGGGACTAGCGGGATGGTTCAGTTCTTC	CASSLEGTSGMVQFF
14	TRBV5-1	TRBJ2-1	-	-	TGCGCCAGCAGCTTGGTTACGGAGTACAATGAGCAGTTCTTC	CASSLVTEYNEQFF
14	TRBV5-1	TRBJ1-1	-	-	TGCGCCAGCAGTTGGACATCCCCGAACACTGAAGCTTTCTTT	CASSWTSPNTEAFF
14	TRBV5-1	TRBJ2-1	-	TRBD2	TGCGCCAGCAGCTGGACTAGCGGGCACAATGAGCAGTTCTTC	CASSWTSGHNEQFF
18	TRBV4-1	TRBJ2-7	-	TRBD2	TGCGCCAGCAGCCAGGAACCCATAGCGGGGGGGGCCTCCTACGAGCAGTACTTC	CASSQEPIAGGASYEQYF
17	TRBV4-1	TRBJ1-5	-	-	TGCGCCAGCAGTCTCAACCACTGGACAGAGGGAAATCAGCCCCAGCATTTT	CASSLNHWTEGNQPQHF
12	TRBV6-1	TRBJ2-2	-	TRBD2	TGTGCCAGCGCGGGGGGATCCGGGGAGCTGTTTTTT	CASAGGSGELFF
16	TRBV19	TRBJ1-5	-	TRBD1	TGTGCCAGTAGCAGCGGACAGGGGGCGAGGAATCAGCCCCAGCATTTT	CASSSGQGARNQPQHF
18	TRBV10-3	TRBJ2-1	-	TRBD2	TGTGCCATCAGTGAGTCTCCTACTAGCGGGGCTTCCTACAATGAGCAGTTCTTC	CAISESPTSGASYNEQFF
13	TRBV2	TRBJ2-7	-	-	TGTGCCAGCAGTGAAGGGGAGCTCTCAGGGCAGTACTTC	CASSEGELSGQYF
14	TRBV5-1	TRBJ1-1	-	-	TGCGCCAGCAGCTTGGCGCCGGGGAACACTGAAGCTTTCTTT	CASSLAPGNTEAFF
15	TRBV28	TRBJ1-5	-	TRBD1	TGTGCCATCGACAGGGACCCGAGGGGCAATCAGCCCCAGCATTTT	CAIDRDPRGNQPQHF